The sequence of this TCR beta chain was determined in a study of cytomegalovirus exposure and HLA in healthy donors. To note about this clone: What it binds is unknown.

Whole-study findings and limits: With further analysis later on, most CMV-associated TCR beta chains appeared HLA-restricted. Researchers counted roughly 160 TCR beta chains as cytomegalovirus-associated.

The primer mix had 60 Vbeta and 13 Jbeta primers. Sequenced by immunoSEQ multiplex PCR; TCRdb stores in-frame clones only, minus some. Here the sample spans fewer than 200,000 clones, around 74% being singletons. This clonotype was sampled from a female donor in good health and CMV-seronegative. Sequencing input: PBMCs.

CDR3 sequence: CASSIGQGTYEQYF. CDR3 nucleotides: TGTGCCAGTAGTATAGGACAGGGGACCTACGAGCAGTACTTC. The V and J genes are TRBV19 and TRBJ2-7; 8 nucleotides align to TRBD1. CDR3 length equals 14 residues. Per the germline V gene, CDR1 is LNHDA and CDR2 is SQIVND (reference sequence). The trim removed 1 base at V and 2 bases at J, leaving 1 base unmatched.